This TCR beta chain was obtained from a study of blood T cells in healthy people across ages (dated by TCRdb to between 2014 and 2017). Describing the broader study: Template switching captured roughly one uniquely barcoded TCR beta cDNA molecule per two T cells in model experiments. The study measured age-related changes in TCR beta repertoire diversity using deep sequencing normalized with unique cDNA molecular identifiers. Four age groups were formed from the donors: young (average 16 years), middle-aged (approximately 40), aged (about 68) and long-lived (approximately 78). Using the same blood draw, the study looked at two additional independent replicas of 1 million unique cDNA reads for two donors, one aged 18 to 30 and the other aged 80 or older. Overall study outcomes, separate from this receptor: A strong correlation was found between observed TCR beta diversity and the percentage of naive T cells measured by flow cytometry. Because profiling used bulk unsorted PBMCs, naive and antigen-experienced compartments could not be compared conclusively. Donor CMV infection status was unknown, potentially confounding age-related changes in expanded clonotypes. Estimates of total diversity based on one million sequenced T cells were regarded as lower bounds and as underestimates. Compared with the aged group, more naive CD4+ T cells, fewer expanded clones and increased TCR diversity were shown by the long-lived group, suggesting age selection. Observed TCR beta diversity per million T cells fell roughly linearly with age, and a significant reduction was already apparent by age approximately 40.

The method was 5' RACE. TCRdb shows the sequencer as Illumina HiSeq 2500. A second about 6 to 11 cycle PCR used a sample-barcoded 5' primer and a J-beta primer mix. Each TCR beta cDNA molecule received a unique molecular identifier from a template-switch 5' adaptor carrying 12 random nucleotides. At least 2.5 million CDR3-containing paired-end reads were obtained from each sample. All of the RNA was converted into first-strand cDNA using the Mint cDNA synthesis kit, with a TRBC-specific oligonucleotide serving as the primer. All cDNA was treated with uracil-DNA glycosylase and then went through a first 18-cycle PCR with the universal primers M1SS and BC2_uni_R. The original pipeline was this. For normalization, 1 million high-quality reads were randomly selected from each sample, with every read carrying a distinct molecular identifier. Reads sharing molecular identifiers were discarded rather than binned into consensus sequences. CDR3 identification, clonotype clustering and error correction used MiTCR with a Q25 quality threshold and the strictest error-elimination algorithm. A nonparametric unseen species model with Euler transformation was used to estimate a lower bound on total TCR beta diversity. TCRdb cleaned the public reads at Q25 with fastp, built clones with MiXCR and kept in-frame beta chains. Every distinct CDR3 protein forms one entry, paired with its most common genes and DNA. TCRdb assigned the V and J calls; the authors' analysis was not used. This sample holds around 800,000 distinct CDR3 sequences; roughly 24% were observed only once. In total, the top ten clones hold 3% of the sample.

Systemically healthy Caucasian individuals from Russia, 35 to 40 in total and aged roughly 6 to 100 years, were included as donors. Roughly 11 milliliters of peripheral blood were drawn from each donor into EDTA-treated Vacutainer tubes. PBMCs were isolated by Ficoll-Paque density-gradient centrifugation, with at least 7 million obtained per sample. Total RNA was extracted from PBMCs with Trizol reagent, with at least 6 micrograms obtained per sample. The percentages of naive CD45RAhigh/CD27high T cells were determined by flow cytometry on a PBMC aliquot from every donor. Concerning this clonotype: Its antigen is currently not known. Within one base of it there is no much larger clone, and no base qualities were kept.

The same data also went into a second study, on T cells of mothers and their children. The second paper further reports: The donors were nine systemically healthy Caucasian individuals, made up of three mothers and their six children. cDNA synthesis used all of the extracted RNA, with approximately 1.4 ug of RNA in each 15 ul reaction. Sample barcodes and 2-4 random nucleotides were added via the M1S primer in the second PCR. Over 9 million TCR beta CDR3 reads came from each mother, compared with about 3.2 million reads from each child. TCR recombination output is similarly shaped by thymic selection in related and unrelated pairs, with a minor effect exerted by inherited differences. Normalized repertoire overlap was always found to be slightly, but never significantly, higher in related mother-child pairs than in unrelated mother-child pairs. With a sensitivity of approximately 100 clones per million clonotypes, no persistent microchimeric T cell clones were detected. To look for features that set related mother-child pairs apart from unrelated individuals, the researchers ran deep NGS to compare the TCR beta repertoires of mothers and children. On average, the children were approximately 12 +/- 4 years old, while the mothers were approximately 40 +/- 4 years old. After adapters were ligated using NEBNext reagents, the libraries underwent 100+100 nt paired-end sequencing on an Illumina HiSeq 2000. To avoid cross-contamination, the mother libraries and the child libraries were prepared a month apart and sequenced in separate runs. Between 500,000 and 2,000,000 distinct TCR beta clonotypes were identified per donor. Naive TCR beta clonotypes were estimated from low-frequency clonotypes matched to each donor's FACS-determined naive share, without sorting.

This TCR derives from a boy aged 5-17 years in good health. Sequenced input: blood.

Here is the DNA: TGTGCCAGCAGTCAGACAGGGTATGAGACCCAGTACTTC. This gives the protein CASSQTGYETQYF. The chain is encoded by TRBV7-9 joined to TRBJ2-5; TRBD1 matches 7 bases in the middle. Reading from cysteine to phenylalanine, the CDR3 counts 13 amino acids. Only the CDR3 region is kept as DNA, spanning 39 bases read in frame from base 1. CDR1 and CDR2 (SEHNR, FQNEAQ) derive from the germline V gene (reference sequence). At the junction V is shortened by 6 bases and J by 5 bases; bases outside the gene matches: 6.